The 16 T cell receptor beta chains below come from one sample, sequenced in a study of cytomegalovirus exposure and HLA in healthy donors. 60 Vbeta and 13 Jbeta primers were used in PCR. Sequencing used immunoSEQ multiplex PCR; TCRdb keeps in-frame clones, though not all of them. The sample lists 150,000 to 200,000 clones, around four fifths occurring once. The specimen was PBMCs. All receptors derive from a woman in her 30s in good health and CMV-seropositive.

The chain uses TRBV5-1 and TRBJ2-3; maybe TRBD2 (5 bases). The ends were cut back, 2 bases at V and 5 bases at J, with 18 bases in the middle. Per the germline V gene, CDR1 is SGHRS and CDR2 is YFSETQ. The CDR3 sequence is 16 residues long. The CDR3 is CASSFRASFREDTQYF. The CDR3 DNA reads as TGCGCCAGCAGCTTTAGGGCTAGTTTCCGGGAAGATACGCAGTATTTT.

The chain employs TRBV4-3 and TRBJ2-2; TRBD1 aligns across 8 bases. The CDR3 runs to 15 residues. The V and J ends lost 6 bases and 2 bases, in that order; junction bases with no gene match: 5. CDR1 is LGHNA and CDR2 is YSLEER in the germline V gene. The CDR3 coding sequence is TGCGCCAGCAGGCCCAGGGGGCAAAACACCGGGGAGCTGTTTTTT. It encodes CASRPRGQNTGELFF.

The chain uses TRBV4-1 and TRBJ2-7; TRBD1 matches at 9 bases. This CDR3 comprises 14 residues. Germline V gene sequence: CDR1 MGHRA, CDR2 YSYEKL. V gave up 1 base and J gave up 4 bases; unmatched junction bases: 2. The CDR3 here is CASSQVDRGYEQYF. In DNA, the CDR3 is TGCGCCAGCAGCCAAGTGGACAGGGGATACGAGCAGTACTTC.

In DNA, the CDR3 is TGCGCCAGCAGTGAGCCGACAGGGGTGGGAAACACCATATATTTT. This codes for CASSEPTGVGNTIYF. The V gene is TRBV10-1, the J gene TRBJ1-3; 8 nucleotides line up with TRBD1. The germline V gene has CDR1 WNHNN and CDR2 SYGVQD (reference sequence). The CDR3 loop spans 15 amino acids. V was clipped by 2 bases and J by 4 bases; unmatched bases: 4.

The CDR3 nucleotides read TGTGCCAGCAGCTTTTTCAGGGCCTACAATGAGCAGTTCTTC. Amino acid sequence: CASSFFRAYNEQFF. The chain links TRBV5-6 to TRBJ2-1, with D possibly TRBD1 on 5 matching bases. The CDR3 is 14 residues long. Per the germline V gene, CDR1 is SGHDT and CDR2 is YYEEEE. V shed 2 bases and J shed 2 bases, with 8 bases lying between them.

The V gene is TRBV5-6, the J gene TRBJ2-1; D might be TRBD2 (7 bases). Between the trimmed V and J ends, which lost 4 bases and 3 bases, there was a span of 17 bases. Germline CDR1 and CDR2: SGHDT and YYEEEE. CDR3 length: 16 residues. CDR3 loop: CASSHPRGAGYNEQFF. CDR3 DNA: TGTGCCAGCAGCCATCCCCGGGGGGCCGGCTACAATGAGCAGTTCTTC.

This clone occurred once. The V and J genes are TRBV5-1 and TRBJ2-5, with 8 bases aligning to TRBD2. The J segment lost 7 bases and the V segment lost 0 bases, leaving 2 bases of the junction unmatched. CDR1 SGHRS and CDR2 YFSETQ come from the germline V gene. CDR3 length: 13 residues. This chain's CDR3 is CASSLDGGATQYF. DNA for the CDR3: TGCGCCAGCAGCTTGGACGGGGGGGCGACCCAGTACTTC.

The rearrangement uses TRBV19 and TRBJ1-5, with a tentative D call TRBD1 (5 bases). This CDR3 has 14 residues. Germline values: CDR1 LNHDA, CDR2 SQIVND (reference sequence). V was pared by 5 bases and J by 2 bases, with 10 bases between. In DNA, the CDR3 is TGTGCCAGTAGTCCGGGGGAGGGCAATCAGCCCCAGCATTTT. Translated: CASSPGEGNQPQHF.

This clone occurred a few times. The J gene is TRBJ2-7, the V gene TRBV10-3; D call uncertain. This CDR3 contains 14 residues. Trimming took 6 bases from V and 3 from J, leaving 15 bases between them. CDR1 and CDR2 from the germline V gene are ENHRY and SYGVKD. This CDR3 reads CAISSVPGLYEQYF. CDR3 coding DNA: TGTGCCATCAGCTCTGTCCCAGGCCTCTACGAGCAGTACTTC.

The rearrangement links TRBV12-5 to TRBJ2-3; D remains unclear. The length of the CDR3 is 12 residues. Germline CDR1 and CDR2: LGHNT and FRNRAP. V was pared by 2 bases and J by 13 bases, with 13 bases between. The CDR3 nucleotides are TGTGCTAGTGGTTTGACCCTCCCCCGGGAGTATTTT. Translation: CASGLTLPREYF. Drawing the rest from reference TRBV12-5 and TRBJ2-3, the complete variable domain is DARVTQTPRHKVTEMGQEVTMRCQPILGHNTVFWYRQTMMQGLELLAYFRNRAPLDDSGMPKDRFSAEMPDATLATLKIQPSEPRDSAVYFCASGLTLPREYFGPGTRLTVL.

The CDR3 DNA sequence: TGTGCCAGCAGCTTGACAGGTTTCAATGAGCAGTTCTTC. Its translation is CASSLTGFNEQFF. The chain joins TRBV5-8 to TRBJ2-1; D perhaps matches TRBD1 (5 bases). Trimming took 1 base from V and 6 from J, leaving 8 bases between them. The germline V gene encodes CDR1 SGHTS and CDR2 YDEGEE. The CDR3 extends over 13 amino acids.

CDR3 DNA sequence: TGTGCCAGCAGGTCGTCCACAGATACGCAGTATTTT. It is translated as CASRSSTDTQYF. The chain is built from TRBV28 and TRBJ2-3, with D hard to call. Germline values: CDR1 MDHEN, CDR2 SYDVKM. This CDR3 has 12 residues. Trimming shortened V by 6 bases and J by 2 bases, and 6 bases separated the two germline ends.

This clone has a handful of counts. The chain joins TRBV15 to TRBJ2-7; 10 bases agree with TRBD2. The CDR3 is made up of 17 amino acids. Germline V gives CDR1 LNHNV, CDR2 YYDKDF (reference sequence). The junction had 11 bases not matched to a gene; V was cut back by 0 bases and J by 6 bases. The CDR3 region is CATSRDDRLAGASEQYF. The CDR3 DNA follows: TGTGCCACCAGCAGAGATGACCGGCTAGCGGGAGCTTCCGAGCAGTACTTC.

The chain recombines TRBV5-1 with TRBJ1-2, with unresolved D. The CDR3 covers 15 residues. The germline V and J ends were trimmed by 0 bases and 2 bases, with 11 bases remaining between them. Germline V gene lookup returns CDR1 SGHRS and CDR2 YFSETQ. CDR3 nucleotides: TGCGCCAGCAGCTTGGCTACCGAATTGAACTATGGCTACACCTTC. Translated: CASSLATELNYGYTF. The full variable domain, with the rest looked up from reference TRBV5-1 and TRBJ1-2, is KAGVTQTPRYLIKTRGQQVTLSCSPISGHRSVSWYQQTPGQGLQFLFEYFSETQRNKGNFPGRFSGRQFSNSRSEMNVSTLELGDSALYLCASSLATELNYGYTFGSGTRLTVV.

The rearrangement joins TRBV27 to TRBJ2-7; 14 bases are shared with TRBD2. Per germline, CDR1 MNHEY and CDR2 SMNVEV (reference sequence). V trimming: 2 bases; J trimming: 6 bases; junction bases outside the gene matches: 3. The CDR3 spans 15 residues. The DNA for the CDR3 is TGTGCCAGCAGTTTAGGGACTAGCGGGAGTTCCGAGCAGTACTTC. This sequence encodes CASSLGTSGSSEQYF.

There are a few counts of this clone. The chain uses TRBV6-1 and TRBJ2-3; D is ambiguous. CDR1 and CDR2 (germline): MNHNS, SASEGT. The CDR3 covers 14 residues. Trimming shortened V by 1 base and J by 2 bases, and 7 bases separated the two germline ends. This CDR3 is CASSEGAYTDTQYF. The CDR3 coding sequence is TGTGCCAGCAGTGAAGGGGCTTACACAGATACGCAGTATTTT.